This is a list of T cell receptor beta chains from one sample in a study of T cells in Graves' hyperthyroidism and ophthalmopathy. One entry per CDR3 protein, called by TCRdb with MiXCR from the multiplex PCR reads. The sample consists of 300,000 to 450,000 distinct CDR3 sequences, approximately 18% of them appearing once. Material for sequencing was blood. These receptors originate from a woman aged 25-40 years with Graves' hyperthyroidism that later progressed to Graves' ophthalmopathy. Both conserved end residues are part of each CDR3. The D gene is left open where the match is weak. Not every row has a clone size; where given, it reads once, few, many or a size class.

d_gene: .; v_gene: TRBV20-1; abundance: many; j_gene: TRBJ2-1; len: 13; CDR3nt: TGCAGTGCTAGACTCCCGGAGGGCAATGAGCAGTTCTTC; CDR3aa: CSARLPEGNEQFF
d_gene: .; v_gene: TRBV30; abundance: many; j_gene: TRBJ1-1; len: 12; CDR3nt: TGTGCCTGGGCTGATCCGGGCCTTGAAGCTTTCTTT; CDR3aa: CAWADPGLEAFF
d_gene: TRBD2; v_gene: TRBV6-2/TRBV6-3; abundance: .; j_gene: TRBJ2-2; len: 18; CDR3nt: TGTGCCAGCAGCCCCGGGACTAGCGGATACGCGAACACCGGGGAGCTGTTTTTT; CDR3aa: CASSPGTSGYANTGELFF
d_gene: TRBD1; v_gene: TRBV30; abundance: .; j_gene: TRBJ2-1; len: 17; CDR3nt: TGTGCCTGGAGTGCGCCCAGGGACAGGTACCTTTACAATGAGCAGTTCTTC; CDR3aa: CAWSAPRDRYLYNEQFF
d_gene: .; v_gene: TRBV14; abundance: many; j_gene: TRBJ2-3; len: 14; CDR3nt: TGTGCCAGCAGCCAACTAGGGGGCACAGATACGCAGTATTTT; CDR3aa: CASSQLGGTDTQYF
d_gene: .; v_gene: TRBV6-4; abundance: many; j_gene: TRBJ1-1; len: 13; CDR3nt: TGTGCCAGCAGTGACAGGTTCGGCACTGAAGCTTTCTTT; CDR3aa: CASSDRFGTEAFF
d_gene: .; v_gene: TRBV11-2; abundance: many; j_gene: TRBJ1-2; len: 17; CDR3nt: TGTGCCAGCAGCTTATCCCCCCGGGGGGGGACAAGTCGGGGCTACACCTTC; CDR3aa: CASSLSPRGGTSRGYTF
d_gene: TRBD2; v_gene: TRBV4-1; abundance: .; j_gene: TRBJ2-2; len: 18; CDR3nt: TGCGCCAGCAGCCAAGACCCTAGCGGGATTGAGGGCCCCGGGGAGCTGTTTTTT; CDR3aa: CASSQDPSGIEGPGELFF
d_gene: TRBD1; v_gene: TRBV7-2; abundance: many; j_gene: TRBJ1-2; len: 14; CDR3nt: TGTGCCAGCTCCACCCCACAGGGGGCTAGGGGCTACACCTTC; CDR3aa: CASSTPQGARGYTF
d_gene: .; v_gene: TRBV28; abundance: many; j_gene: TRBJ1-4; len: 17; CDR3nt: TGTGCCAGCAGTTTAGGGGCGATGGCAGGGGTAAATGAAAAACTGTTTTTT; CDR3aa: CASSLGAMAGVNEKLFF
d_gene: .; v_gene: TRBV10-1; abundance: .; j_gene: TRBJ2-5; len: 13; CDR3nt: TGCGCCAGCAGTTCAGGGGACGGAAAGACCCAGTACTTC; CDR3aa: CASSSGDGKTQYF
d_gene: TRBD2; v_gene: TRBV28; abundance: many; j_gene: TRBJ2-7; len: 18; CDR3nt: TGTGCCAGCAGTTTGTTGGACCATATGGTACTAGCGGGAAGCGAGCAGTACTTC; CDR3aa: CASSLLDHMVLAGSEQYF
d_gene: TRBD1; v_gene: TRBV18; abundance: .; j_gene: TRBJ1-3; len: 15; CDR3nt: TGTGACAGCTCACCCACCGGGACAGACGGAAACACCATATCTTTT; CDR3aa: CDSSPTGTDGNTISF
d_gene: .; v_gene: TRBV19; abundance: many; j_gene: TRBJ1-1; len: 14; CDR3nt: TGTGCCAGTAGTATCCGGGACAAGAACACTGAAGCTTTCTTT; CDR3aa: CASSIRDKNTEAFF
d_gene: TRBD1; v_gene: TRBV28; abundance: many; j_gene: TRBJ2-7; len: 19; CDR3nt: TGTGCCAGCAGTCTCTATACTCGAACTCCGGGACAGCGCTCCTACGAGCAGTACTTC; CDR3aa: CASSLYTRTPGQRSYEQYF
d_gene: .; v_gene: TRBV6-2/TRBV6-3; abundance: many; j_gene: TRBJ2-7; len: 15; CDR3nt: TGTGCCAGCAGTTACACGGGACTGAAAGACTACGAGCAGTACTTC; CDR3aa: CASSYTGLKDYEQYF
d_gene: .; v_gene: TRBV28; abundance: many; j_gene: TRBJ2-1; len: 15; CDR3nt: TGTGCCAGCAGTAACCGACAGGTGCTCCCCAATGAGCAGTTCTTC; CDR3aa: CASSNRQVLPNEQFF
d_gene: TRBD1; v_gene: TRBV28; abundance: .; j_gene: TRBJ2-7; len: 14; CDR3nt: TGTGCCAGCACCCCCGGGACAGTAACCTACGAGCAGTACTTC; CDR3aa: CASTPGTVTYEQYF
d_gene: .; v_gene: TRBV6-1; abundance: .; j_gene: TRBJ1-5; len: 16; CDR3nt: TGTGCCAGCAGTGAGGTGTGGAATAGAATCAATCAGCCCCAGCATTTT; CDR3aa: CASSEVWNRINQPQHF
d_gene: .; v_gene: TRBV27; abundance: .; j_gene: TRBJ1-5; len: 15; CDR3nt: TGTGCCAGCAGGGGGTGGGGAGCGGACAATCAGCCCCAGCATTTT; CDR3aa: CASRGWGADNQPQHF
d_gene: .; v_gene: TRBV7-9; abundance: many; j_gene: TRBJ2-5; len: 13; CDR3nt: TGTGCCAGCAGCTTAACAGGGCCGGAGACCCAGTACTTC; CDR3aa: CASSLTGPETQYF
d_gene: .; v_gene: TRBV6-1; abundance: few; j_gene: TRBJ2-7; len: 15; CDR3nt: TGTGCCAGCAGTGAACTCGAGGGAGCATCCTACGAGCAGTACTTC; CDR3aa: CASSELEGASYEQYF
d_gene: .; v_gene: TRBV4-1; abundance: many; j_gene: TRBJ2-3; len: 15; CDR3nt: TGCGCCAGCAGCCAAGAATGGGGGAGTGCAGATACGCAGTATTTT; CDR3aa: CASSQEWGSADTQYF
d_gene: .; v_gene: TRBV12-3/TRBV12-4; abundance: many; j_gene: TRBJ1-2; len: 15; CDR3nt: TGTGCCAGCAGTTTAAGTCCAGGAGAATTCCGTGGCTACACCTTC; CDR3aa: CASSLSPGEFRGYTF
d_gene: .; v_gene: TRBV7-9; abundance: many; j_gene: TRBJ2-5; len: 15; CDR3nt: TGTGCCAGCAGCCAACAGGGAGGGTTCCAAGAGACCCAGTACTTC; CDR3aa: CASSQQGGFQETQYF
d_gene: .; v_gene: TRBV28; abundance: many; j_gene: TRBJ2-7; len: 13; CDR3nt: TGTGCCAGCAGCCTATCTGGGCAGTTCGAGCAGTACTTC; CDR3aa: CASSLSGQFEQYF
d_gene: .; v_gene: TRBV10-3; abundance: many; j_gene: TRBJ1-3; len: 17; CDR3nt: TGTGCCATCAGTGAGTTCGACAGTTCAGTCGTTGGAAACACCATATATTTT; CDR3aa: CAISEFDSSVVGNTIYF
d_gene: .; v_gene: TRBV18; abundance: few; j_gene: TRBJ2-3; len: 17; CDR3nt: TGTGCCAGCTCACCGTTGGGACAAAGGGGAGACATAGATACGCAGTATTTT; CDR3aa: CASSPLGQRGDIDTQYF
d_gene: .; v_gene: TRBV5-1; abundance: few; j_gene: TRBJ2-4; len: 17; CDR3nt: TGCGCCAGCAGCTTGGTGGGTTCCGGTCTTTCCAAAAACATTCAGTACTTC; CDR3aa: CASSLVGSGLSKNIQYF
d_gene: TRBD1; v_gene: TRBV2; abundance: many; j_gene: TRBJ1-1; len: 12; CDR3nt: TGTGCCAGCAGTGCCAGGGGGACTGAAGCTTTCTTT; CDR3aa: CASSARGTEAFF
d_gene: TRBD1; v_gene: TRBV12-3/TRBV12-4; abundance: many; j_gene: TRBJ2-1; len: 16; CDR3nt: TGTGCCAGCAGTCAACGGGACAGGACCCTCTCCAATGAGCAGTTCTTC; CDR3aa: CASSQRDRTLSNEQFF
d_gene: .; v_gene: TRBV7-8; abundance: .; j_gene: TRBJ1-3; len: 15; CDR3nt: TGTGCCAGCGCCCCGGGACATAGCTCTGGAAACACCATATATTTT; CDR3aa: CASAPGHSSGNTIYF
d_gene: TRBD1; v_gene: TRBV5-1; abundance: .; j_gene: TRBJ1-1; len: 14; CDR3nt: TGCGCCAGCAGCTACTCGGGACAGGGGACTGAAGCTTTCTTT; CDR3aa: CASSYSGQGTEAFF
d_gene: TRBD2; v_gene: TRBV9; abundance: .; j_gene: TRBJ2-5; len: 15; CDR3nt: TGTGCCAGCACCGAGGGACTAGTGACTCAAGAGACCCAGTACTTC; CDR3aa: CASTEGLVTQETQYF
d_gene: .; v_gene: TRBV20-1; abundance: .; j_gene: TRBJ1-2; len: 13; CDR3nt: TGCAGTGCTAGAGCGCTTCAGGGGAGGGGCTACACCTTC; CDR3aa: CSARALQGRGYTF
d_gene: TRBD1; v_gene: TRBV10-3; abundance: many; j_gene: TRBJ1-4; len: 14; CDR3nt: TGTGCCACGCATAACGACAGGGAGTATGAAAAACTGTTTTTT; CDR3aa: CATHNDREYEKLFF
d_gene: .; v_gene: TRBV6-1; abundance: .; j_gene: TRBJ2-2; len: 14; CDR3nt: TGTGCCAGCAGTATCCCGGGAGTATCCGGGGAGCTGTTTTTT; CDR3aa: CASSIPGVSGELFF
d_gene: .; v_gene: TRBV7-9; abundance: .; j_gene: TRBJ1-6; len: 14; CDR3nt: TGTGCCAGCAGCGTGGACGGGAGTAATTCACCCCTCCACTTT; CDR3aa: CASSVDGSNSPLHF
d_gene: TRBD2; v_gene: TRBV19; abundance: .; j_gene: TRBJ2-1; len: 17; CDR3nt: TGTGCCAGTAGTATAGCCGAGTTGAGCGGGAGTTCCTATGAGCAGTTCTTC; CDR3aa: CASSIAELSGSSYEQFF